The 14 T cell receptor beta chains in this list originate from one sample, sequenced in a study of blood T cell repertoires in COVID-19 (dated by TCRdb to the early 2020s). The protocol used for the library was the immunoSEQ multiplex PCR assay. Not all clones reach the TCRdb copy of this immuneACCESS table, which keeps in-frame sequences only. Checked studies attribute under half of the gap to unresolved V genes and leave the rest unexplained. The sample has fewer than 350,000 clones on record, approximately 87% of them singletons. The ten largest clones capture 7.8% of the sample. The sample taken for sequencing was peripheral blood. These receptors were collected from a woman aged 50 to 65 who had recovered from COVID-19.

J is TRBJ2-1 and V is TRBV5-4, with 13 bases matching TRBD2. The V gene's germline CDR1 is SGHNT and CDR2 YYREEE (reference sequence). Trimming took 10 bases from V and 3 from J; bases not matched to a gene: 4. The CDR3 sequence is 14 residues long. The CDR3 sequence is CACGLAGVYNEQFF. CDR3 DNA sequence: TGTGCCTGTGGACTAGCGGGAGTCTACAATGAGCAGTTCTTC.

V is TRBV27 and J is TRBJ2-2, with TRBD2 identical over 7 bases. CDR1 and CDR2 (germline): MNHEY, SMNVEV (reference sequence). The CDR3 extends over 17 amino acids. The J segment lost 4 bases and the V segment lost 7 bases, leaving 15 bases of the junction unmatched. The CDR3 is CASTHPGLVSGTGELFF. For the CDR3, the DNA is TGTGCCAGCACTCATCCCGGACTAGTATCCGGCACCGGGGAGCTGTTTTTT.

This clone was counted once. This chain links TRBV7-9 with TRBJ2-5; the D gene is possibly TRBD2 (5 bases). The CDR3 runs to 14 residues. Germline V CDR1 and CDR2: SEHNR, FQNEAQ (reference sequence). V lost 1 base, J lost 5 bases, and 11 bases lay in between. The CDR3 region is CASSLERVWETQYF. The CDR3 DNA reads TGTGCCAGCAGCTTAGAGAGGGTATGGGAGACCCAGTACTTC.

The chain is built from TRBV5-6 and TRBJ1-2; TRBD1 agrees at 8 bases. The ends lost 4 bases at V and 4 bases at J; junction bases unmatched: 15. CDR3 size: 17 residues. The germline gives CDR1 SGHDT, CDR2 YYEEEE. CDR3 amino acids: CASSVTGVLHFLYGYTF. DNA for the CDR3: TGTGCCAGCAGCGTGACAGGGGTCCTCCATTTCCTCTATGGCTACACCTTC.

CDR3 sequence (DNA): TGTGCCAGCAGTTACCAGAACACTGAAGCTTTCTTT. Translation gives CASSYQNTEAFF. The chain joins TRBV6-5 to TRBJ1-1; D is undetermined. In germline, CDR1 is MNHEY, CDR2 SVGAGI. There are 12 residues in the CDR3. Trimming left V 2 bases short and J 1 base short, with 2 bases between.

This chain links TRBV30 with TRBJ1-2, with D possibly being TRBD1 (5 bases). The CDR3 covers 14 residues. Germline V gene sequence: CDR1 GTSNPN, CDR2 SVGIG (reference sequence). Trimming removed 0 bases from V and 5 bases from J, with 13 bases in between. The CDR3 sequence is CAWSVLGQGYGYTF. The CDR3 DNA is TGTGCCTGGAGTGTACTTGGGCAGGGTTATGGCTACACCTTC.

This chain uses TRBV11-2 with TRBJ1-4; D is unresolved. CDR1 and CDR2 from the germline V gene are SGHAT and FQNNGV. This CDR3 is built from 14 residues. V gave up 2 bases and J gave up 6 bases, with 10 bases separating them. CDR3 DNA: TGTGCCAGCAGCTTAATGAGGAAAGATGAAAAACTGTTTTTT. Its translation: CASSLMRKDEKLFF.

V gene TRBV14 combines with J gene TRBJ2-1; no clear D gene. The CDR3 covers 14 residues. Germline V gene lookup returns CDR1 SGHDN and CDR2 FVKESK. V lost 0 bases and J lost 4, with 7 bases in between. The CDR3: CASSQDWSYNEQFF. The DNA for the CDR3 is TGTGCCAGCAGCCAAGATTGGAGTTACAATGAGCAGTTCTTC.

Written as DNA, the CDR3 is TGTGCCAGCACCCCCTACGACAGGACCTACAATGAGCAGTTCTTC. This encodes CASTPYDRTYNEQFF. The chain couples TRBV9 to TRBJ2-1; TRBD1 is a possible D gene (6 bases). The CDR3 runs 15 residues. Trimming removed 6 bases at V and 2 bases at J, with 15 bases between. Germline V gene lookup returns CDR1 SGDLS and CDR2 YYNGEE.

V and J are TRBV11-3 and TRBJ2-1; TRBD2 aligns across 9 bases. The CDR3 covers 16 residues. The germline V gene encodes CDR1 SGHNT and CDR2 YENEEA. V shed 3 bases and J 5 bases; nucleotides not matched to a gene: 8. CDR3 sequence reads: CASSFRGAGGDNEQFF. The CDR3 DNA is TGTGCCAGCAGCTTTCGCGGGGCGGGAGGGGACAATGAGCAGTTCTTC.

CDR3 DNA: TGTGCCAGCAGCTTTCCGAGCCCCCCCAAAAAACTGTTTTTT. It specifies CASSFPSPPKKLFF. The chain uses TRBV5-5 and TRBJ1-4; no firm D call. Per the germline V gene, CDR1 is SGHKS and CDR2 is YYEKEE (reference sequence). This CDR3 contains 14 residues. V gave up 2 bases and J gave up 9 bases, with 14 bases separating them.

The chain uses TRBV5-1 and TRBJ1-5; weak D call: TRBD1 (6 bases). The CDR3 has 15 amino acids. Germline values: CDR1 SGHRS, CDR2 YFSETQ. V dropped 4 bases and J dropped 2 bases, with 13 bases sitting between them. The CDR3 region is CASSAPEGGNQPQHF. The CDR3, as DNA: TGCGCCAGCAGCGCCCCAGAGGGGGGCAATCAGCCCCAGCATTTT. Supplemented by reference TRBV5-1 and TRBJ1-5, the full variable domain reads KAGVTQTPRYLIKTRGQQVTLSCSPISGHRSVSWYQQTPGQGLQFLFEYFSETQRNKGNFPGRFSGRQFSNSRSEMNVSTLELGDSALYLCASSAPEGGNQPQHFGDGTRLSIL.

The rearrangement uses TRBV6-5 and TRBJ2-7, with D perhaps TRBD1 (6 bases). CDR1 and CDR2 from the germline V gene are MNHEY and SVGAGI. V was clipped by 8 bases and J by 5 bases, with 22 bases between them. This CDR3 contains 15 residues. CDR3 sequence reads: CASGLGAGVPHEQYF. The CDR3 DNA is TGTGCCAGCGGCCTTGGGGCAGGGGTCCCCCACGAGCAGTACTTC.

This chain connects TRBV27 to TRBJ2-7; 8 bases agree with TRBD1. V lost 8 bases, J lost 0 bases, and 6 bases stayed unmatched. The CDR3 totals 14 residues. The germline CDR1 and CDR2 sequences are MNHEY and SMNVEV (reference sequence). The CDR3 coding sequence is TGTGCCAGCGCTAGGACAGGGAGCTCCTACGAGCAGTACTTC. Encoded protein: CASARTGSSYEQYF.